The 15 T cell receptor beta chains reported below all come from one sample, sequenced in a study of blood T cell repertoires in COVID-19. Using immunoSEQ multiplex PCR, the repertoire was profiled, and TCRdb retains in-frame clones only, with some absent. The data hold roughly 380,000 clones, with 70% to 90% observed a single time. Material for sequencing was PBMCs or T cells enriched from blood (not recorded which). The receptors stem from a man under 40 who had recovered from COVID-19.

The chain joins TRBV6-5 to TRBJ1-1; D is possibly TRBD1 (5 bases). Trimming shortened V by 4 bases and J by 1 base, and 10 bases separated the two germline ends. Germline CDR1 and CDR2: MNHEY and SVGAGI. There are 14 residues in the CDR3. The CDR3 DNA sequence: TGTGCCAGCAGTTTTGACAGTGCGAACACTGAAGCTTTCTTT. This sequence encodes CASSFDSANTEAFF.

This sequence joins TRBV7-9 and TRBJ2-7; D remains ambiguous. CDR1 SEHNR and CDR2 FQNEAQ come from the germline V gene (reference sequence). Trimming removed 5 bases from V and 3 bases from J, with 14 bases in between. The CDR3 runs 14 residues. The CDR3 DNA is TGTGCCAGCAGCCCGGCTACAGATCTCTACGAGCAGTACTTC. It specifies CASSPATDLYEQYF.

The chain joins TRBV9 to TRBJ2-5; 7 nucleotides agree with TRBD2. Per the germline V gene, CDR1 is SGDLS and CDR2 is YYNGEE. The CDR3 totals 16 residues. Trimming removed 2 bases from V and 0 bases from J; junction bases left unmatched: 7. CDR3 nucleotides: TGTGCCAGCAGCGTGGAGGGAGGGAGGTACCAAGAGACCCAGTACTTC. This sequence encodes CASSVEGGRYQETQYF. Looking up the rest from reference TRBV9 and TRBJ2-5 gives the full variable domain: DSGVTQTPKHLITATGQRVTLRCSPRSGDLSVYWYQQSLDQGLQFLIQYYNGEERAKGNILERFSAQQFPDLHSELNLSSLELGDSALYFCASSVEGGRYQETQYFGPGTRLLVL.

The V and J genes are TRBV18 and TRBJ2-2, with 9 bases fitting TRBD1. CDR3 length: 17 residues. With V trimmed by 5 bases and J by 7 bases, 14 bases remained unmatched. Germline CDR1 reads KGHSH; CDR2 reads LQKENI. This CDR3 reads CASSTYAGTGRFGELFF. In DNA, the CDR3 is TGTGCCAGCTCAACGTACGCCGGGACAGGGCGGTTCGGGGAGCTGTTTTTT.

The count of this clone is one. The CDR3 spells CASRRTSGGLSEQYF. The CDR3 DNA reads as TGTGCCAGCAGAAGGACTAGCGGGGGGCTGAGCGAGCAGTACTTC. This chain connects TRBV5-5 to TRBJ2-7, with 14 bases that match TRBD2. This CDR3 contains 15 residues. V lost 5 bases, J lost 6 bases, and 7 bases stayed unmatched. The germline gives CDR1 SGHKS, CDR2 YYEKEE (reference sequence).

The chain combines TRBV6-5 with TRBJ2-2; TRBD1 might be the D (5 bases). V lost 5 bases to trimming and J lost 1 base, with 5 bases between them. This CDR3 comprises 13 residues. Germline loops: CDR1 MNHEY, CDR2 SVGAGI. CDR3 region: CASSTGNTGELFF. The CDR3 DNA reads TGTGCCAGCAGTACAGGGAACACCGGGGAGCTGTTTTTT.

This rearrangement joins TRBV30 to TRBJ1-5; a weak D match, TRBD1 (6 bases). This CDR3 comprises 14 residues. CDR1 GTSNPN and CDR2 SVGIG come from the germline V gene (reference sequence). The V end was cut by 1 base, the J end by 6 bases, with 13 bases between. CDR3 in amino acids: CAWSGAGDPQPQHF. CDR3 bases: TGTGCCTGGAGTGGAGCAGGGGACCCTCAGCCCCAGCATTTT.

The chain combines TRBV19 with TRBJ2-7; TRBD1 agrees at 7 bases. Per germline, CDR1 LNHDA and CDR2 SQIVND (reference sequence). The V gene end was trimmed by 8 bases and the J gene end by 3 bases; junction bases not matched to a gene: 7. This CDR3 has 13 amino acids. The CDR3 coding sequence is TGTGCCAGTTCGGCCGGGACAGACTACGAGCAGTACTTC. Encoded protein: CASSAGTDYEQYF.

The chain is built from TRBV7-2 and TRBJ1-2; a weak D match, TRBD1 (6 bases). This CDR3 is built from 18 residues. V dropped 2 bases and J dropped 0 bases, with 19 bases sitting between them. Germline CDR1 reads SGHTA; CDR2 reads FQGNSA. The CDR3 spells CASSLREGGTGANYGYTF. The DNA for the CDR3 is TGTGCCAGCAGCTTACGCGAAGGGGGAACCGGAGCTAACTATGGCTACACCTTC.

This clone appeared a single time. The chain is built from TRBV7-9 and TRBJ1-2, with D tentatively TRBD1 (5 bases). The CDR3 totals 14 residues. Trimming left V 5 bases short and J 8 bases short, with 18 bases between. Germline V gene sequence: CDR1 SEHNR, CDR2 FQNEAQ (reference sequence). The CDR3 coding sequence is TGTGCCAGCAGCGCCGCGCTTACAGGAGAAGGCTACACCTTC. Protein product: CASSAALTGEGYTF. Full variable domain (rest looked up from reference TRBV7-9 and TRBJ1-2): DTGVSQNPRHKITKRGQNVTFRCDPISEHNRLYWYRQTLGQGPEFLTYFQNEAQLEKSRLLSDRFSAERPKGSFSTLEIQRTEQGDSAMYLCASSAALTGEGYTFGSGTRLTVV.

The chain recombines TRBV6-5 with TRBJ1-5, with D possibly being TRBD1 (6 bases). The CDR3 is 15 residues long. Between the trimmed V and J ends, which lost 7 bases and 4 bases, there was a span of 17 bases. Per germline, CDR1 MNHEY and CDR2 SVGAGI. CDR3 region: CASTPGGGVNQPQHF. In DNA form, the CDR3 reads TGTGCCAGCACCCCGGGCGGGGGCGTAAATCAGCCCCAGCATTTT.

The chain is built from TRBV7-2 and TRBJ1-4, with D possibly TRBD1 on 6 matching bases. Germline V gene data show CDR1 as SGHTA and CDR2 as FQGNSA. CDR3 length: 14 residues. The germline V and J ends were trimmed by 6 bases and 7 bases, with 15 bases remaining between them. The chain's CDR3 is CASRLGQGSEKLFF. Written as DNA, the CDR3 is TGTGCCAGCAGGCTCGGGCAGGGGTCTGAAAAACTGTTTTTT.

This chain joins TRBV10-3 and TRBJ1-1, with TRBD1 matching 12 bases. Losses at the gene ends were 6 bases for V and 4 bases for J; bases not matched to a gene: 12. The germline V gene encodes CDR1 ENHRY and CDR2 SYGVKD. This CDR3 comprises 17 residues. CDR3 residues: CAISPGLGTGGRTEAFF. The CDR3 coding sequence is TGTGCCATCAGCCCGGGGTTGGGGACAGGGGGCCGCACTGAAGCTTTCTTT.

The genes are TRBV7-2 and TRBJ1-1; 7 bases line up with TRBD1. The CDR3 runs 16 residues. The trim removed 3 bases at V and 4 bases at J, leaving 11 bases unmatched. CDR1 is SGHTA and CDR2 is FQGNSA in the germline V gene. In DNA form, the CDR3 reads TGTGCCAGCAGCTTGCGAGAAGGTCAGGGGGTCACTGAAGCTTTCTTT. Translating gives CASSLREGQGVTEAFF.

This clone has a single count. This chain connects TRBV30 to TRBJ2-3; 13 bases map to TRBD2. Germline V gene data show CDR1 as GTSNPN and CDR2 as SVGIG (reference sequence). V shed 5 bases, J shed 4 bases, and the junction held 3 bases outside the gene matches. This CDR3 spans 14 amino acids. CDR3 in amino acids: CAWGLAGVSDTQYF. Written as DNA, the CDR3 is TGTGCCTGGGGACTAGCGGGAGTATCAGATACGCAGTATTTT.